The 29 T cell receptor beta chains in this list originate from one sample, sequenced in a study of shared clonotypes between healthy human individuals. The protocol was immunoSEQ multiplex PCR, while the TCRdb copy is restricted to in-frame clones and leaves out a portion. The repertoire has approximately 2.3 million clones, over 90% of them found once; the top ten carry about 0.37%. Sequencing was carried out using naive CD4+ T cells from PBMCs. As to subset: CD45RA+ positively selected. The source is a man aged 18 to 35 in good health. Some clones in this sample may be carry-over from other donors' samples.

V gene TRBV7-2 combines with J gene TRBJ2-2; 7 bases match TRBD2. Germline V gene data show CDR1 as SGHTA and CDR2 as FQGNSA. V trimming: 2 bases; J trimming: 2 bases; junction bases outside the gene matches: 5. The CDR3 runs 16 residues. The CDR3 DNA follows: TGTGCCAGCAGCTTAAAACCGGGACTAAACACCGGGGAGCTGTTTTTT. It translates to CASSLKPGLNTGELFF.

The rearrangement uses TRBV27 and TRBJ2-5; tentatively, D is TRBD1 (6 bases). The CDR3 has 15 residues. The germline V gene encodes CDR1 MNHEY and CDR2 SMNVEV (reference sequence). V gave up 0 bases and J gave up 4 bases, with 12 bases separating them. CDR3 nucleotides: TGTGCCAGCAGTTTATCGGACAGAGGGTTAGAGACCCAGTACTTC. Its protein is CASSLSDRGLETQYF.

This clone was counted a single time. The chain couples TRBV11-3 to TRBJ2-1; 7 positions match TRBD2. The germline V gene has CDR1 SGHNT and CDR2 YENEEA. With 1 base clipped from V and 1 base from J, the junction kept 4 bases outside the gene matches. The CDR3 sequence is 16 residues long. CDR3 DNA: TGTGCCAGCAGCTTAGGTCTAGCGGAATCCTACAATGAGCAGTTCTTC. Translating it yields CASSLGLAESYNEQFF.

V and J are TRBV7-9 and TRBJ2-1, with D possibly TRBD1 on 5 matching bases. Trimming took 3 bases from V and 8 from J, leaving 17 bases between them. The CDR3 spans 15 residues. Germline assignment: CDR1 SEHNR and CDR2 FQNEAQ (reference sequence). CDR3 coding DNA: TGTGCCAGCAGCTTGAATACGGCAGCAGGGTATGAGCAGTTCTTC. Amino acid sequence: CASSLNTAAGYEQFF.

The V gene is TRBV28, the J gene TRBJ1-2; 9 bases agree with TRBD1. There are 16 residues in the CDR3. CDR1 and CDR2 (germline): MDHEN, SYDVKM. The trim removed 7 bases at V and 4 bases at J, leaving 13 bases unmatched. This CDR3 is CASTKTGTGSFYGYTF. For the CDR3, the DNA is TGTGCCAGCACGAAAACCGGGACAGGGTCTTTCTATGGCTACACCTTC.

V and J are TRBV6-5 and TRBJ1-5; no clear D gene. The CDR3 contains 15 residues. V lost 6 bases, J lost 3 bases, and 15 bases lay in between. The germline V gene has CDR1 MNHEY and CDR2 SVGAGI. The CDR3 spells CASSPLSEPNQPQHF. The CDR3 DNA reads as TGTGCCAGCAGCCCATTGTCTGAACCCAATCAGCCCCAGCATTTT.

This chain links TRBV30 with TRBJ1-5; 9 bases are shared with TRBD1. Germline-derived CDR1 and CDR2 are GTSNPN and SVGIG (reference sequence). The V segment lost 2 bases and the J segment 6 bases; nucleotides outside the gene matches: 5. The CDR3 length is 14 residues. The CDR3 is CAWSPTGGSQPQHF. The CDR3, as DNA: TGTGCCTGGAGTCCCACAGGGGGCAGTCAGCCCCAGCATTTT.

V and J are TRBV5-1 and TRBJ2-7, with D tentatively TRBD2 (6 bases). The length of the CDR3 is 14 residues. The V and J ends lost 2 bases and 7 bases respectively, with 16 bases between them. Germline CDR1 SGHRS, CDR2 YFSETQ. In nucleotides, the CDR3 is TGCGCCAGCAGCTTACTCACTAGCTCGCGGGAGCAGTACTTC. Protein: CASSLLTSSREQYF.

The genes are TRBV15 and TRBJ2-3; D unclear. The V gene lost 8 bases and the J gene lost 1 base, with 10 bases spanning the gap. The germline V gene has CDR1 LNHNV and CDR2 YYDKDF (reference sequence). This CDR3 has 13 residues. The CDR3 reads CATRYAGTDTQYF. CDR3 DNA sequence: TGTGCCACCCGGTACGCGGGCACAGATACGCAGTATTTT.

The V gene is TRBV5-5, the J gene TRBJ2-6; D possibly uses TRBD1 or TRBD2 (5 bases each). The CDR3 has 14 amino acids. V was clipped by 4 bases and J by 2 bases, with 7 bases between them. Germline values: CDR1 SGHKS, CDR2 YYEKEE (reference sequence). The CDR3 bases are TGTGCCAGCAGCCTGGGGGCTGGGGCCAACGTCCTGACTTTC. Translating gives CASSLGAGANVLTF.

The genes are TRBV5-1 and TRBJ2-1; D is possibly TRBD2 (5 bases). V was pared by 0 bases and J by 1 base, with 17 bases between. Germline CDR1 and CDR2: SGHRS and YFSETQ. CDR3 length: 18 amino acids. CDR3 region: CASSLDMFGSASYNEQFF. The CDR3 nucleotides are TGCGCCAGCAGCTTGGATATGTTTGGGAGTGCGTCCTACAATGAGCAGTTCTTC.

On this clone itself: Other DNA sequences in the same sample also yield this CDR3. V and J are TRBV5-1 and TRBJ2-1, with 8 positions matching TRBD2. The germline V gene encodes CDR1 SGHRS and CDR2 YFSETQ. With V trimmed by 4 bases and J by 0 bases, 3 bases remained unmatched. This CDR3 is built from 15 residues. CDR3 bases: TGCGCCAGCAGCCTAGCGGGTAGCTCCTACAATGAGCAGTTCTTC. Translating gives CASSLAGSSYNEQFF.

The chain links TRBV18 to TRBJ1-1; the D is unclear. Deletions cut 2 bases from V and 6 bases from J, with 13 bases between. The CDR3 is 14 amino acids. CDR1 is KGHSH, CDR2 LQKENI, per germline. The CDR3 here is CASSPMRTDPEAFF. The CDR3 DNA reads TGTGCCAGCTCACCAATGAGGACCGACCCTGAAGCTTTCTTT.

The chain joins TRBV28 to TRBJ2-7, with 7 bases fitting TRBD2. CDR1 is MDHEN and CDR2 is SYDVKM in the germline V gene. CDR3 length: 14 amino acids. The J segment lost 0 bases and the V segment lost 3 bases, leaving 2 bases of the junction unmatched. The CDR3: CASSFLAASYEQYF. The CDR3 nucleotides are TGTGCCAGCAGTTTTCTAGCGGCCTCCTACGAGCAGTACTTC.

V usage is TRBV11-2 and J usage is TRBJ1-1, with D tentatively TRBD1 (5 bases). The V end lost 0 bases, the J end lost 7 bases, and 9 bases lay between the germline ends. Germline assignment: CDR1 SGHAT and CDR2 FQNNGV. The CDR3 sequence is 13 residues long. CDR3 residues: CASSLERRGEAFF. In nucleotides, the CDR3 is TGTGCCAGCAGCTTAGAGAGAAGGGGTGAAGCTTTCTTT.

The rearrangement joins TRBV6-6 to TRBJ1-2; D is possibly TRBD1 (5 bases). Germline V gene sequence: CDR1 MNHNY, CDR2 SVGAGI (reference sequence). The CDR3 loop spans 14 amino acids. V lost 7 bases and J lost 5, with 17 bases in between. CDR3 residues: CASIQTDGGYGYTF. The CDR3 nucleotides read TGTGCCAGCATCCAAACCGACGGGGGATATGGCTACACCTTC.

This clone was seen a single time. The chain employs TRBV5-4 and TRBJ1-4, with 9 nucleotides matching TRBD1. Germline assignment: CDR1 SGHNT and CDR2 YYREEE (reference sequence). This CDR3 is 15 amino acids long. J was trimmed by 8 bases and V by 0 bases; bases with no gene match: 5. The CDR3 loop reads CASSLGGTGKEKLFF. The CDR3 DNA reads TGTGCCAGCAGCTTGGGTGGGACAGGGAAGGAAAAACTGTTTTTT.

This chain joins TRBV10-3 and TRBJ1-5, with a possible D match to TRBD1 (6 bases). Germline V CDR1 and CDR2: ENHRY, SYGVKD. V was cut by 3 bases and J by 5 bases, with 11 bases left in between. The CDR3 runs 14 residues. Here the CDR3 DNA reads TGTGCCATCAGTGAATGGGAGGGGGATCAGCCCCAGCATTTT. Protein sequence: CAISEWEGDQPQHF.

The rearrangement uses TRBV5-4 and TRBJ2-1; 8 bases are a match to TRBD2. Germline CDR1 SGHNT, CDR2 YYREEE (reference sequence). CDR3 size: 16 residues. V dropped 1 base and J dropped 2; count of bases not matched to a gene: 5. The CDR3 is CASSLTAGVAYNEQFF. CDR3 nucleotide sequence: TGTGCCAGCAGCTTGACAGCGGGAGTGGCCTACAATGAGCAGTTCTTC.

Regarding this clone: At one end the junction does not follow the germline gene, possibly because of a read error. The gene calls are TRBV4-2 and TRBJ2-5, with 7 positions matching TRBD1. This CDR3 is built from 13 residues. The germline V gene encodes CDR1 LGHNA and CDR2 YNFKEQ. The CDR3 loop reads CASNQGGGETQYF. In DNA form, the CDR3 reads TGTGCCAGCAACCAAGGGGGCGGGGAGACCCAGTACTTC.

This clone occurred a few times. Distinct nucleotide sequences in the sample also encode this CDR3. The chain couples TRBV6-5 to TRBJ1-5, with D maybe TRBD1 (5 bases). CDR3 size: 13 residues. Germline V gives CDR1 MNHEY, CDR2 SVGAGI. Trimming took off 0 bases at V and 7 bases at J, with 7 bases between the two ends. The CDR3 sequence: CASSYSRGQPQHF. The CDR3 DNA follows: TGTGCCAGCAGTTACTCCCGGGGCCAGCCCCAGCATTTT.

V usage is TRBV5-1 and J usage is TRBJ2-6; no reliable D call. Germline V gene lookup returns CDR1 SGHRS and CDR2 YFSETQ. This CDR3 has 16 residues. V was shortened by 2 bases and J by 0 bases, with 9 bases between the two germline ends. The CDR3 DNA is TGCGCCAGCAGCTTAGATGCCGGCTCTGGGGCCAACGTCCTGACTTTC. Residues: CASSLDAGSGANVLTF.

V usage is TRBV10-3 and J usage is TRBJ2-7; 7 nucleotides agree with TRBD2. Germline trimming cut 11 bases from V and 1 base from J; bases unmatched to any gene: 5. CDR3 size: 12 residues. CDR1 is ENHRY and CDR2 is SYGVKD in the germline V gene. The CDR3 DNA sequence: TGTGCCGTCTCGGGGGGTTCCTACGAGCAGTACTTC. This translates into CAVSGGSYEQYF.

This rearrangement joins TRBV5-5 to TRBJ1-3, with a tentative D call TRBD1 (6 bases). V was trimmed by 2 bases and J by 5 bases, leaving 11 bases between them. The CDR3 sequence is 14 residues long. Per the germline V gene, CDR1 is SGHKS and CDR2 is YYEKEE (reference sequence). The CDR3 DNA reads as TGTGCCAGCAGCTTTGGACAGAACCGAAACACCATATATTTT. Protein product: CASSFGQNRNTIYF.

This sequence joins TRBV5-1 and TRBJ2-1, with D hard to call. This CDR3 contains 14 residues. Germline V gene data show CDR1 as SGHRS and CDR2 as YFSETQ. Trimming took off 1 base at V and 10 bases at J, with 15 bases between the two ends. The CDR3 bases are TGCGCCAGCAGCTTGTTAGTTGTCGGAGAGGAGCAGTTCTTC. Residues: CASSLLVVGEEQFF.

The rearrangement joins TRBV6-5 to TRBJ1-1, with D hard to call. Trimming stripped 2 bases from V and 1 base from J, with 14 bases between. There are 16 residues in the CDR3. Germline V lookup: CDR1 MNHEY, CDR2 SVGAGI. In DNA form, the CDR3 reads TGTGCCAGCAGTTACACCGGGAATCGAGCGAACACTGAAGCTTTCTTT. Translating gives CASSYTGNRANTEAFF.

The chain recombines TRBV2 with TRBJ2-1, with D perhaps matching TRBD1 or TRBD2 (6 bases each). The V gene lost 7 bases and the J gene lost 9 bases, with 19 bases spanning the gap. The CDR3 length is 14 residues. CDR1 and CDR2 from the germline V gene are SNHLY and FYNNEI. CDR3 residues: CASKLVGGSGEQFF. DNA for the CDR3: TGTGCCAGCAAGCTAGTAGGGGGGTCTGGTGAGCAGTTCTTC.

The chain uses TRBV6-5 and TRBJ1-2, with TRBD1 as a possible D gene (6 bases). Trimming cost V 2 bases and J 6 bases, with 13 bases left between them. The CDR3 covers 14 residues. Germline CDR1 and CDR2: MNHEY and SVGAGI. The CDR3: CASSYTIRGDGYTF. Written as DNA, the CDR3 is TGTGCCAGCAGTTACACCATAAGGGGGGATGGCTACACCTTC.

The chain uses TRBV27 and TRBJ1-2; D uncertain. The germline V and J ends were trimmed by 3 bases and 5 bases, with 13 bases remaining between them. Germline V gene sequence: CDR1 MNHEY, CDR2 SMNVEV (reference sequence). The CDR3 runs to 14 residues. CDR3 sequence: CASSFGPSLYGYTF. Written as DNA, the CDR3 is TGTGCCAGCAGTTTTGGGCCCTCCCTTTATGGCTACACCTTC.